This T cell receptor beta chain was retrieved from a study of CD8 T cells in Susac syndrome. As concerns this clonotype: Its antigen remains unidentified.

It was with random hexamers that 0.5 to 1 ug RNA was reverse transcribed. Amplification of TCR beta CDR3 was carried out by immunoSEQ multiplex PCR, which covered 54 Vbeta and 13 Jbeta segments. Each CDR3 protein is one row after TCRdb ran MiXCR on the immunoSEQ multiplex PCR reads. The profile covers about 66,000 distinct CDR3 sequences, with around 96% appearing a single time and 0.5% to 0.7% taken by the ten largest. The length of the CDR3 is 17 residues. Germline assignment: CDR1 LGHDT and CDR2 YNNKEL (reference sequence). V lost 2 bases and J lost 3, with 19 bases in between. General study points: It was acknowledged by the study that relatively few individuals were included in its TCR sequencing and HLA analysis.

Sequencing was performed on CD8+ T cells from PBMCs. The chain is built from TRBV3-1 and TRBJ2-5, with unresolved D. The sequence derives from a human donor with multiple sclerosis. Written as DNA, the CDR3 is TGTGCCAGCAGCCAACCCCTCAAGGGCGACATTAAAGAGACCCAGTACTTC. This translates into CASSQPLKGDIKETQYF.